This T cell receptor (beta chain) was observed in a study of early T cells in non-severe SARS-CoV-2 infection. Turning to the study itself: It was bulk RNA from unsorted whole blood that was sequenced, and the chains were unpaired. Study findings and constraints: Sequences matched to VDJdb favored anti-spike CD8 responses, while private and CD4 specificities were missed.

Details on this clonotype: The antigen is unknown.

Germline-derived CDR1 and CDR2 are MGHRA and YSYEKL. The CDR3 runs 18 residues. J was trimmed by 0 bases and V by 2 bases; bases with no gene match: 11. Attachment of unique molecular identifiers to individual cDNA molecules was performed. One entry per CDR3 protein results from TCRdb running MiXCR on the 5' RACE reads. The sample yields 100,000 to 150,000 distinct CDR3 sequences, more than 13% seen once. The TCR was taken from an adult who was a healthcare worker with PCR-confirmed SARS-CoV-2 infection or an uninfected control (not recorded which). The chain joins TRBV4-1 to TRBJ1-1, with 8 bases aligning to TRBD1. Sequencing used whole blood. CDR3 region: CASSQQFYRGGMNTEAFF. The CDR3 DNA reads as TGCGCCAGCAGCCAACAGTTCTACAGGGGGGGGATGAACACTGAAGCTTTCTTT.